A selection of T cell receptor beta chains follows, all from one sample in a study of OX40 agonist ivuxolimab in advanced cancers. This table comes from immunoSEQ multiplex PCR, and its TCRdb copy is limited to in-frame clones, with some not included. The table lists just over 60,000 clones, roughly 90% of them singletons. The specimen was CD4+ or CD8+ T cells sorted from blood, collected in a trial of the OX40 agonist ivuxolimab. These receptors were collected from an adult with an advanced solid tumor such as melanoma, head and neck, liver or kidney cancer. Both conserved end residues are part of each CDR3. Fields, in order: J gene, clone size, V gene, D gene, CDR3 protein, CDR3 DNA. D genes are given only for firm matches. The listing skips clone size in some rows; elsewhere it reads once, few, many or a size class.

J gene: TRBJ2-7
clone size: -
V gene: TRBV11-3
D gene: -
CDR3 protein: CASSLITYEQYF
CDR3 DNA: TGTGCCAGCAGCTTAATAACCTACGAGCAGTACTTC

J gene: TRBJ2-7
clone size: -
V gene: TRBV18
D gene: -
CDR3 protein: CASSAIRDTSYEQYF
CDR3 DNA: TGTGCCAGCTCCGCCATCCGGGACACCTCCTACGAGCAGTACTTC

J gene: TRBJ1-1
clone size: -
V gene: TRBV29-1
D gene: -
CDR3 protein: CSVTETIEAFF
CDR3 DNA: TGCAGCGTAACAGAGACCATTGAAGCTTTCTTT

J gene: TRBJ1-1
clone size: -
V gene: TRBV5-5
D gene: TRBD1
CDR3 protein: CASSRDRGTEAFF
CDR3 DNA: TGTGCCAGCAGCAGGGACAGGGGTACTGAAGCTTTCTTT

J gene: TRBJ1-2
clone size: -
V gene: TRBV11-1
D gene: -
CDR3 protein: CASSPRPGSDYGYTF
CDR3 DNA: TGTGCCAGCAGCCCTAGACCGGGAAGTGACTATGGCTACACCTTC

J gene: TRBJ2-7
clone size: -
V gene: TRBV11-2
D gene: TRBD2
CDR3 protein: CASSVTGTSASEQYF
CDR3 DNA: TGTGCCAGCAGCGTCACCGGGACTAGCGCATCCGAGCAGTACTTC

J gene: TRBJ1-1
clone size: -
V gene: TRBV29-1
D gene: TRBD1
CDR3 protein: CSGTRTGNTEAFF
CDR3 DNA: TGCAGCGGGACAAGGACAGGGAACACTGAAGCTTTCTTT

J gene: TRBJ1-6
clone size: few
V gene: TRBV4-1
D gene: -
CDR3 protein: CASSQETRPAPLHF
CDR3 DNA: TGCGCCAGCAGCCAAGAAACACGTCCCGCGCCCCTCCACTTT

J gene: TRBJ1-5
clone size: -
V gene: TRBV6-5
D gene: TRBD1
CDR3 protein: CASSRTGFQPQHF
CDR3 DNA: TGTGCCAGCAGCAGGACAGGGTTTCAGCCCCAGCATTTT

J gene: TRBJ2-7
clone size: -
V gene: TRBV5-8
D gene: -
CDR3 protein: CASSSSYEQYF
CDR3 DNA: TGTGCCAGCAGCTCCTCCTACGAGCAGTACTTC

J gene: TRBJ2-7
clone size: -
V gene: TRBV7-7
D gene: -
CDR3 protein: CASSTAGSHEQYF
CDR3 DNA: TGTGCTAGCAGCACAGCAGGGAGCCACGAGCAGTACTTC

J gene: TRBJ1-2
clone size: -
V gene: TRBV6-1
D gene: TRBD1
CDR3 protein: CASSGTGGRDGYTF
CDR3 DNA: TGTGCCAGCAGTGGGACAGGGGGCAGGGATGGCTACACCTTC

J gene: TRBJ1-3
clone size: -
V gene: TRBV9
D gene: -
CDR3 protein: CASSVSGSSGNTIYF
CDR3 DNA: TGTGCCAGCAGCGTAAGTGGTAGCTCTGGAAACACCATATATTTT

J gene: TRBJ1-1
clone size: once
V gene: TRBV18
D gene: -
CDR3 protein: CASSLTTDEAFF
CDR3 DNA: TGTGCCAGCTCACTCACGACGGATGAAGCTTTCTTT

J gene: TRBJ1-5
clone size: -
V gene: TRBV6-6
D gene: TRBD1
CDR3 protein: CASSLDRPSNQPQHF
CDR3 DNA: TGTGCCAGCAGTCTGGACAGGCCTAGCAATCAGCCCCAGCATTTT

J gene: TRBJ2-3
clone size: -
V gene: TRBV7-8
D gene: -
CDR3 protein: CASSLMRRGSTDTQYF
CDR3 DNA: TGTGCCAGCAGCTTAATGCGCCGGGGAAGCACAGATACGCAGTATTTT

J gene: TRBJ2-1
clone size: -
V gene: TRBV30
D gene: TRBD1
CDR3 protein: CAYQAGTGLNEQFF
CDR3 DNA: TGTGCCTACCAAGCCGGGACAGGGCTCAATGAGCAGTTCTTC